This T cell receptor beta chain was obtained from a study of T and B cells in COVID-19 patients. Study context: The recovered patients had mostly mild to moderate COVID-19 with outpatient management. At median age around 37 years, recovered patients were younger than active-infection patients at about 72.

The V gene lost 5 bases and the J gene lost 6 bases, with 16 bases spanning the gap. The CDR3 covers 15 residues. CDR1 and CDR2 from the germline V gene are MNHEY and SVGAGI. Blood genomic DNA input for TRB amplification was about 250-500 ng. In its sample, this clonotype was seen a few times. BIOMED2 TRB-A/B primer pools were used in multiplex TRB PCR. MiXCR, run by TCRdb on the multiplex PCR reads, gives a single entry per CDR3 protein. The table lists around 7,500 distinct CDR3 sequences, about 38% of them singletons. The chain uses TRBV6-5 and TRBJ1-4, with D possibly being TRBD1 (6 bases). The origin of this receptor is a human donor who had recovered from COVID-19. The specimen sequenced was blood. The chain's CDR3 is CASSSTWGAHEKLFF. CDR3 sequence (DNA): TGTGCCAGCAGTAGCACGTGGGGGGCCCATGAAAAACTGTTTTTT.